Shown below are 8 T cell receptor beta chains from a single sample sequenced in a study of cytomegalovirus exposure and HLA in healthy donors. The PCR employed 60 Vbeta primers together with 13 Jbeta primers. Sequencing used immunoSEQ multiplex PCR; TCRdb keeps in-frame clones, though not all of them. This sample yields 90,000 to 130,000 clones, of which around three quarters are seen a single time; approximately 0.9% belongs to the top ten. The sequencing input was PBMCs. All receptors derive from a woman in her thirties in good health and CMV-seronegative.

This sequence joins TRBV7-9 and TRBJ2-2, with unresolved D. CDR3 length: 15 amino acids. V lost 2 bases and J 1 base, leaving 8 bases between the germline ends. Germline V gene lookup returns CDR1 SEHNR and CDR2 FQNEAQ (reference sequence). This CDR3 reads CASSLTSVNTGELFF. As DNA, the CDR3 is TGTGCCAGCAGCTTAACCTCGGTGAACACCGGGGAGCTGTTTTTT.

This clone occurred a few times. This sequence joins TRBV19 and TRBJ2-5, with a possible D match to TRBD2 (7 bases). The CDR3 runs 13 residues. The V and J ends lost 6 bases and 4 bases respectively, with 12 bases between them. Germline assignment: CDR1 LNHDA and CDR2 SQIVND (reference sequence). This chain's CDR3 is CASRWGGAETQYF. The CDR3 coding sequence is TGTGCCAGTAGGTGGGGGGGCGCAGAGACCCAGTACTTC.

This clone was counted once. The chain couples TRBV30 to TRBJ1-1; no reliable D call. The CDR3 has 11 amino acids. The germline CDR1 and CDR2 sequences are GTSNPN and SVGIG (reference sequence). The germline V and J ends were trimmed by 8 bases and 6 bases, with 13 bases remaining between them. CDR3 region: CARSLGAEAFF. CDR3 sequence (DNA): TGTGCCCGTAGTCTTGGTGCTGAAGCTTTCTTT.

The chain uses TRBV9 and TRBJ1-1; D unclear. The CDR3 runs to 13 residues. The V end was cut by 0 bases, the J end by 1 base, with 4 bases between. Per germline, CDR1 SGDLS and CDR2 YYNGEE. Here the CDR3 reads CASSVAQNTEAFF. The CDR3 DNA reads as TGTGCCAGCAGCGTAGCACAGAACACTGAAGCTTTCTTT.

This chain uses TRBV13 with TRBJ2-3, with a weak D call TRBD2 (6 bases). This CDR3 has 15 residues. Germline assignment: CDR1 PRHDT and CDR2 FYEKMQ (reference sequence). V was cut by 1 base and J by 2 bases, with 10 bases left in between. This CDR3 reads CASSLVGGYTDTQYF. The CDR3 nucleotides are TGTGCCAGCAGCTTAGTCGGGGGATACACAGATACGCAGTATTTT. Variable domain in full (rest from reference TRBV13 and TRBJ2-3): AAGVIQSPRHLIKEKRETATLKCYPIPRHDTVYWYQQGPGQDPQFLISFYEKMQSDKGSIPDRFSAQQFSDYHSELNMSSLELGDSALYFCASSLVGGYTDTQYFGPGTRLTVL.

The rearrangement uses TRBV6-1 and TRBJ2-7; tentative D call: TRBD1 (6 bases). V lost 7 bases and J lost 5, with 18 bases in between. The CDR3 loop spans 14 amino acids. CDR1 is MNHNS, CDR2 SASEGT, per germline. In nucleotides, the CDR3 is TGTGCCAGCACCACCCTACAGGGAACCGACGAGCAGTACTTC. The encoded protein is CASTTLQGTDEQYF.

In this sample, this clone turned up once. The genes are TRBV9 and TRBJ1-1, with D unclear. Germline CDR1 reads SGDLS; CDR2 reads YYNGEE. The CDR3 spans 15 residues. V was pared by 0 bases and J by 1 base, with 10 bases between. The CDR3 sequence is CASSVELAGNTEAFF. DNA for the CDR3: TGTGCCAGCAGCGTAGAATTGGCAGGGAACACTGAAGCTTTCTTT.

The chain carries TRBV12-5 and TRBJ2-7; D possibly corresponds to TRBD2 (5 bases). V gave up 1 base and J gave up 7 bases, with 8 bases separating them. This CDR3 comprises 12 residues. Germline lookup yields CDR1 LGHNT and CDR2 FRNRAP. In nucleotides, the CDR3 is TGTGCTAGTGGTTTGGGATGGACTGAGCAGTACTTC. Translation: CASGLGWTEQYF.